These 19 T cell receptor beta chains share one sample of origin, sequenced in a study of T cells in tuberculosis. This table comes from immunoSEQ multiplex PCR, and its TCRdb copy is limited to in-frame clones, with some not included. In the table there are some 31,000 clones, 95% of which are singletons. The sequenced material came from PBMCs. These receptors all come from a donor aged 10-29 years with latent tuberculosis or without tuberculosis infection.

CDR3 protein: CAWSGVRSTEAFF. The CDR3 nucleotides are TGTGCCTGGAGTGGGGTAAGGAGCACTGAAGCTTTCTTT. The V gene is TRBV30, the J gene TRBJ1-1; D gene unclear. Looked up from germline, CDR1 is GTSNPN and CDR2 is SVGIG (reference sequence). V lost 1 base and J 4 bases, leaving 10 bases between the germline ends. This CDR3 is built from 13 residues.

This chain connects TRBV30 to TRBJ1-5; TRBD1 might be the D (5 bases). Trimming took off 4 bases at V and 7 bases at J, with 20 bases between the two ends. The CDR3 length is 15 residues. Per germline, CDR1 GTSNPN and CDR2 SVGIG (reference sequence). DNA for the CDR3: TGTGCCTGGACCCCCGGACATCCATCATGGCAGCCCCAGCATTTT. As protein: CAWTPGHPSWQPQHF.

Only one count was recorded for this clone. The chain combines TRBV2 with TRBJ1-2; D is ambiguous. V was shortened by 2 bases and J by 1 base, with 5 bases between the two germline ends. CDR3 length: 13 residues. Germline-derived CDR1 and CDR2 are SNHLY and FYNNEI. The CDR3 DNA sequence: TGTGCCAGCAGTGAACAGATTAACTATGGCTACACCTTC. It encodes CASSEQINYGYTF.

CDR3 in DNA: TGTGCCAGCAGCACAGGGTTTGCAACTGGAAACACCATATATTTT. Protein product: CASSTGFATGNTIYF. V is TRBV27 and J is TRBJ1-3; possibly TRBD1 for D (6 bases). Germline V gives CDR1 MNHEY, CDR2 SMNVEV (reference sequence). The CDR3 spans 15 residues. V shed 6 bases and J shed 2 bases, with 14 bases lying between them.

V and J are TRBV30 and TRBJ1-1; the D is unclear. The V gene's germline CDR1 is GTSNPN and CDR2 SVGIG (reference sequence). The CDR3 is 13 amino acids. V was shortened by 3 bases and J by 0 bases, with 8 bases between the two germline ends. CDR3 sequence reads: CAWSGLMNTEAFF. The CDR3 DNA is TGTGCCTGGAGCGGACTTATGAACACTGAAGCTTTCTTT. Combining the CDR3 with reference TRBV30 and TRBJ1-1 gives the whole variable domain SQTIHQWPATLVQPVGSPLSLECTVEGTSNPNLYWYRQAAGRGLQLLFYSVGIGQISSEVPQNLSASRPQDRQFILSSKKLLLSDSGFYLCAWSGLMNTEAFFGQGTRLTVV.

This chain joins TRBV6-1 and TRBJ1-2; 7 positions agree with TRBD1. This CDR3 comprises 14 residues. V lost 3 bases and J lost 4; bases outside the gene matches: 5. The germline V gene encodes CDR1 MNHNS and CDR2 SASEGT. In DNA form, the CDR3 reads TGTGCCAGCAGTGAGACAGGGAGGCTCTATGGCTACACCTTC. Translated, it gives CASSETGRLYGYTF.

This clone was seen only once. This chain's CDR3 is CASSPTTGGGEQFF. In DNA form, the CDR3 reads TGTGCCAGCTCACCCACGACAGGGGGCGGTGAGCAGTTCTTC. This chain joins TRBV18 and TRBJ2-1; 10 bases line up with TRBD1. After removal of 3 bases from V and 9 bases from J, the junction contained 5 bases not matched to a gene. The CDR3 length is 14 residues. Per the germline V gene, CDR1 is KGHSH and CDR2 is LQKENI.

The V and J genes are TRBV19 and TRBJ2-7; D uncertain. This CDR3 has 9 residues. Germline loops: CDR1 LNHDA, CDR2 SQIVND (reference sequence). Trimming removed 7 bases from V and 7 bases from J, with 5 bases in between. The CDR3 DNA follows: TGTGCCAGTATTCGGGAGCAGTACTTC. Translating gives CASIREQYF.

The J gene is TRBJ1-2, the V gene TRBV5-4; 8 nucleotides match TRBD1. Per the germline V gene, CDR1 is SGHNT and CDR2 is YYREEE (reference sequence). V shed 1 base, J shed 6 bases, and the junction held 5 bases outside the gene matches. The CDR3 is 14 amino acids. In DNA form, the CDR3 reads TGTGCCAGCAGCTTGCTGTCAGGGGGCGATGGCTACACCTTC. Translation: CASSLLSGGDGYTF.

This rearrangement joins TRBV7-9 to TRBJ2-2; no clear D. In germline, CDR1 is SEHNR, CDR2 FQNEAQ (reference sequence). Trimming took off 3 bases at V and 8 bases at J, with 13 bases between the two ends. The CDR3 has 14 amino acids. As DNA, the CDR3 is TGTGCCAGCAGCTTTGCGGCTCCCCCAGGGGAGCTGTTTTTT. Encoded protein: CASSFAAPPGELFF.

The V call is TRBV27, the J call TRBJ2-7, with 11 bases matching TRBD2. The length of the CDR3 is 17 residues. Germline CDR1 is MNHEY and CDR2 is SMNVEV (reference sequence). Losses at the gene ends were 4 bases for V and 0 bases for J; bases not matched to a gene: 8. CDR3 sequence reads: CASSSAPTSGVSYEQYF. The CDR3 DNA reads as TGTGCCAGCAGTTCCGCTCCGACTAGCGGGGTCTCCTACGAGCAGTACTTC.

The chain uses TRBV10-1 and TRBJ2-4; 13 bases are a match to TRBD2. CDR1 is WNHNN, CDR2 SYGVQD, per germline (reference sequence). The CDR3 covers 16 residues. V shed 6 bases and J 4 bases; nucleotides not matched to a gene: 6. The chain's CDR3 is CASSPTSGGEKNIQYF. For the CDR3, the DNA is TGCGCCAGCAGCCCCACTAGCGGGGGGGAGAAAAACATTCAGTACTTC.

The CDR3 DNA sequence: TGTGCCAGCGGGTCGGGAGGTACCTACGAGCAGTACTTC. Its protein product is CASGSGGTYEQYF. The chain joins TRBV2 to TRBJ2-7, with 7 bases that match TRBD2. The CDR3 is made up of 13 amino acids. Germline V gives CDR1 SNHLY, CDR2 FYNNEI. The V gene end was trimmed by 8 bases and the J gene end by 2 bases; junction bases not matched to a gene: 6.

This chain connects TRBV4-1 to TRBJ1-1; tentatively, D is TRBD1 (5 bases). Trimming left V 1 base short and J 0 bases short, with 15 bases between. Germline assignment: CDR1 MGHRA and CDR2 YSYEKL. This CDR3 contains 17 residues. Written as DNA, the CDR3 is TGCGCCAGCAGCCAAGTGGACATGGGGTGGGTGAACACTGAAGCTTTCTTT. This sequence encodes CASSQVDMGWVNTEAFF.

This rearrangement joins TRBV5-1 to TRBJ2-1; 7 bases map to TRBD2. This CDR3 is 15 amino acids long. V was clipped by 4 bases and J by 3 bases; unmatched bases: 7. CDR1 is SGHRS, CDR2 YFSETQ, per germline. CDR3 in amino acids: CASSQQAGSYNEQFF. The CDR3 region has the DNA TGCGCCAGCAGCCAACAAGCGGGAAGCTACAATGAGCAGTTCTTC.

The chain recombines TRBV21-1 with TRBJ2-7; the table's D call of TRBD2 was not tested on the DNA. TRBV21-1 corresponds to a pseudogene. This CDR3 has 15 amino acids. The CDR3 loop is CASSIHGGSSHEQYF. CDR3 nucleotides: TGTGCCAGCAGCATCCATGGAGGGAGCTCCCACGAGCAGTACTTC.

The chain is built from TRBV7-6 and TRBJ2-5; D might be TRBD2 (6 bases). CDR3 size: 14 residues. Trimming removed 5 bases from V and 2 bases from J, with 12 bases in between. The V gene's germline CDR1 is SGHVS and CDR2 FNYEAQ. This CDR3 reads CASSQGLLQETQYF. The CDR3 DNA reads as TGTGCCAGCAGCCAGGGACTTTTACAAGAGACCCAGTACTTC.

The chain is built from TRBV19 and TRBJ1-5; possibly TRBD1 for D (5 bases). CDR3 size: 13 residues. V gave up 6 bases and J gave up 5 bases, with 11 bases separating them. Per the germline V gene, CDR1 is LNHDA and CDR2 is SQIVND (reference sequence). The CDR3 coding sequence is TGTGCCAGTAGGGACACCGAATATCAGCCCCAGCATTTT. Its protein is CASRDTEYQPQHF.

This clone was observed a single time. V and J are TRBV16 and TRBJ2-5; D is ambiguous. V shed 2 bases and J shed 5 bases, with 18 bases lying between them. The CDR3 covers 16 residues. The germline V gene has CDR1 KGHSY and CDR2 FQNENV. Written as DNA, the CDR3 is TGTGCCAGCAGCCAACCAAGTCACATTTCTCTCGAGACCCAGTACTTC. Encoded protein: CASSQPSHISLETQYF. Variable domain in full (rest from reference TRBV16 and TRBJ2-5): GEEVAQTPKHLVRGEGQKAKLYCAPIKGHSYVFWYQQVLKNEFKFLISFQNENVFDETGMPKERFSAKCLPNSPCSLEIQATKLEDSAVYFCASSQPSHISLETQYFGPGTRLLVL.